These 27 T cell receptor beta chains were all obtained from the same sample, sequenced in a study of shared clonotypes between healthy human individuals. Naive CD8 populations comprised CD45RO-negative cells positively selected for CCR7, excluding terminally differentiated effector memory CD45RA+ cells. Produced via immunoSEQ multiplex PCR; TCRdb's table is partial and in-frame only. The sample has roughly 850,000 clones; 95% to 97% are singletons. The sequenced sample was naive CD8+ T cells sorted from blood. The source of these receptors is a man younger than 40 in good health.

This chain connects TRBV11-2 to TRBJ2-1; TRBD2 matches 8 bases. Germline V gives CDR1 SGHAT, CDR2 FQNNGV. The CDR3 totals 16 residues. With V trimmed by 5 bases and J by 2 bases, 8 bases remained unmatched. The CDR3 is CASSPLAGGAYNEQFF. The CDR3 coding sequence is TGTGCCAGCAGCCCCCTCGCGGGAGGCGCCTACAATGAGCAGTTCTTC.

This chain connects TRBV7-2 to TRBJ2-2; TRBD1 is a possible D gene (5 bases). This CDR3 region has 15 residues. Deletions cut 4 bases from V and 0 bases from J, with 9 bases between. The germline gives CDR1 SGHTA, CDR2 FQGNSA. CDR3: CASSSDRSNTGELFF. In DNA form, the CDR3 reads TGTGCCAGCAGCTCCGACAGATCGAACACCGGGGAGCTGTTTTTT. Filled out from reference TRBV7-2 and TRBJ2-2, the complete variable domain reads GAGVSQSPSNKVTEKGKDVELRCDPISGHTALYWYRQSLGQGLEFLIYFQGNSAPDKSGLPSDRFSAERTGGSVSTLTIQRTQQEDSAVYLCASSSDRSNTGELFFGEGSRLTVL.

This clone has a single count. The chain links TRBV7-9 to TRBJ2-5; D remains unclear. Germline CDR1 and CDR2: SEHNR and FQNEAQ (reference sequence). V dropped 10 bases and J dropped 5 bases, with 5 bases sitting between them. The CDR3 has 9 amino acids. DNA for the CDR3: TGTGCCACCTACGAGACCCAGTACTTC. Translated: CATYETQYF.

The rearrangement links TRBV7-8 to TRBJ2-7; D remains ambiguous. Per germline, CDR1 SGHVS and CDR2 FQNEAQ. V was pared by 0 bases and J by 0 bases, with 12 bases between. CDR3 size: 16 residues. As DNA, the CDR3 is TGTGCCAGCAGCTTAGCGCCCAGTCTCAACTCCTACGAGCAGTACTTC. Translating it yields CASSLAPSLNSYEQYF.

V usage is TRBV5-1 and J usage is TRBJ2-7; 7 bases line up with TRBD2. The length of the CDR3 is 17 residues. CDR1 and CDR2 from the germline V gene are SGHRS and YFSETQ. V dropped 1 base and J dropped 4; count of bases not matched to a gene: 14. The CDR3 protein is CASSLKDFPGLPYEQYF. The DNA of the CDR3 is TGCGCCAGCAGCTTGAAGGACTTTCCGGGACTACCTTACGAGCAGTACTTC.

As regards this clone: Other nucleotide sequences in the sample specify the same CDR3. This sequence joins TRBV6-5 and TRBJ2-1; tentatively, D is TRBD1 or TRBD2 (5 bases each). Trimming took 4 bases from V and 7 from J, leaving 11 bases between them. The CDR3 runs to 13 residues. CDR1 and CDR2 (germline): MNHEY, SVGAGI. CDR3 in amino acids: CASSSLGENEQFF. DNA of the CDR3: TGTGCCAGCAGTTCCTTGGGGGAGAATGAGCAGTTCTTC.

The chain employs TRBV27 and TRBJ2-7; 7 bases line up with TRBD1. With V trimmed by 5 bases and J by 7 bases, 11 bases remained unmatched. CDR1 MNHEY and CDR2 SMNVEV come from the germline V gene (reference sequence). There are 14 residues in the CDR3. The CDR3 DNA reads TGTGCCAGCAGTCTGTACAGGGGTGGTCGGGAGCAGTACTTC. It codes for CASSLYRGGREQYF.

The chain carries TRBV7-3 and TRBJ2-1; 8 bases agree with TRBD2. V lost 3 bases, J lost 0 bases, and 4 bases stayed unmatched. CDR1 is SGHTA, CDR2 FQGTGA, per germline. The CDR3 has 16 amino acids. In DNA form, the CDR3 reads TGTGCCAGCAGCTTCATAGCGGGATCCTCCTACAATGAGCAGTTCTTC. It encodes CASSFIAGSSYNEQFF.

This clone was counted once. V usage is TRBV9 and J usage is TRBJ2-1, with 7 bases that match TRBD2. The V gene end was trimmed by 1 base and the J gene end by 8 bases; junction bases not matched to a gene: 12. The CDR3 loop spans 16 amino acids. Germline values: CDR1 SGDLS, CDR2 YYNGEE. The CDR3 bases are TGTGCCAGCAGCGTAAGTGCTAGCGGTCTAAGTGATGAGCAGTTCTTC. This codes for CASSVSASGLSDEQFF. The complete variable domain, with remaining parts taken from reference TRBV9 and TRBJ2-1, reads DSGVTQTPKHLITATGQRVTLRCSPRSGDLSVYWYQQSLDQGLQFLIQYYNGEERAKGNILERFSAQQFPDLHSELNLSSLELGDSALYFCASSVSASGLSDEQFFGPGTRLTVL.

This clone showed up just once. The chain recombines TRBV15 with TRBJ2-2; the match to TRBD2 covers 8 bases. CDR1 is LNHNV, CDR2 YYDKDF, per germline (reference sequence). CDR3 length: 16 amino acids. Trimming removed 3 bases from V and 2 bases from J; junction bases left unmatched: 5. This CDR3 is CATSSLGLGNTGELFF. The CDR3, as DNA: TGTGCCACCAGCAGCCTGGGACTAGGAAACACCGGGGAGCTGTTTTTT. Using reference TRBV15 and TRBJ2-2 for the parts outside the CDR3, the full variable domain is DAMVIQNPRYQVTQFGKPVTLSCSQTLNHNVMYWYQQKSSQAPKLLFHYYDKDFNNEADTPDNFQSRRPNTSFCFLDIRSPGLGDTAMYLCATSSLGLGNTGELFFGEGSRLTVL.

The V and J genes are TRBV5-5 and TRBJ2-1, with 9 bases lining up with TRBD1. The CDR3 is 15 residues long. Losses at the gene ends were 2 bases for V and 6 bases for J; bases not matched to a gene: 6. Germline V gene lookup returns CDR1 SGHKS and CDR2 YYEKEE (reference sequence). The CDR3 DNA reads as TGTGCCAGCAGCTTAACCGGGACAGGGACCAATGAGCAGTTCTTC. It translates to CASSLTGTGTNEQFF.

This clone was seen once. This chain uses TRBV5-1 with TRBJ1-1, with TRBD1 matching 8 bases. The V segment lost 0 bases and the J segment 0 bases; nucleotides outside the gene matches: 4. Germline V CDR1 and CDR2: SGHRS, YFSETQ. There are 16 residues in the CDR3. The CDR3 DNA sequence: TGCGCCAGCAGCTTGGCCCAGGGGGCCATGAACACTGAAGCTTTCTTT. It encodes CASSLAQGAMNTEAFF.

The V call is TRBV5-1, the J call TRBJ2-5, with TRBD1 as a possible D gene (5 bases). From germline, CDR1 is SGHRS and CDR2 YFSETQ. CDR3 length equals 14 residues. Trimming cost V 5 bases and J 1 base, with 12 bases left between them. CDR3 protein: CASSIGDGQETQYF. CDR3 in DNA: TGCGCCAGCAGTATAGGGGATGGCCAAGAGACCCAGTACTTC. The whole variable domain, filled in from reference TRBV5-1 and TRBJ2-5, reads KAGVTQTPRYLIKTRGQQVTLSCSPISGHRSVSWYQQTPGQGLQFLFEYFSETQRNKGNFPGRFSGRQFSNSRSEMNVSTLELGDSALYLCASSIGDGQETQYFGPGTRLLVL.

The chain is built from TRBV2 and TRBJ2-1; D is uncertain. This CDR3 is 18 amino acids long. The ends were cut back, 4 bases at V and 0 bases at J, with 19 bases in the middle. Germline V gene data show CDR1 as SNHLY and CDR2 as FYNNEI. The CDR3 reads CASSVYFVTRSSYNEQFF. In DNA form, the CDR3 reads TGTGCCAGCAGTGTCTATTTTGTTACTCGAAGCTCCTACAATGAGCAGTTCTTC.

In the case of this clone: The same CDR3 arises from other DNA sequences in this sample as well. The V gene is TRBV7-9, the J gene TRBJ1-2; TRBD1 matches at 10 bases. The CDR3 spans 15 residues. Germline trimming cut 2 bases from V and 4 bases from J; bases unmatched to any gene: 4. In germline, CDR1 is SEHNR, CDR2 FQNEAQ (reference sequence). The CDR3 region has the DNA TGTGCCAGCAGCTTATCGACAGGGGGCTTCTATGGCTACACCTTC. Translated: CASSLSTGGFYGYTF.

The chain has TRBV6-5 and TRBJ2-3, with TRBD1 identical over 7 bases. The length of the CDR3 is 12 residues. The trim removed 2 bases at V and 14 bases at J, leaving 7 bases unmatched. Germline CDR1 MNHEY, CDR2 SVGAGI. CDR3 sequence reads: CASSYGQGVLYF. DNA of the CDR3: TGTGCCAGCAGTTACGGTCAGGGGGTCCTGTATTTT.

V usage is TRBV15 and J usage is TRBJ2-7; 8 bases are shared with TRBD1. V lost 4 bases to trimming and J lost 1 base; unmatched junction nucleotides: 3. The CDR3 contains 14 residues. Germline CDR1 LNHNV, CDR2 YYDKDF (reference sequence). The CDR3 DNA follows: TGTGCCACCAGCACGGACAGGGTGTCCTACGAGCAGTACTTC. Its protein is CATSTDRVSYEQYF.

Concerning this clone itself: This same CDR3 is encoded by further DNA sequences in the sample. This chain uses TRBV27 with TRBJ2-7; 9 bases fit TRBD2. With V trimmed by 3 bases and J by 4 bases, 4 bases remained unmatched. Germline loops: CDR1 MNHEY, CDR2 SMNVEV (reference sequence). The CDR3 has 14 amino acids. This CDR3 is CASSFASGTYEQYF. The CDR3 DNA is TGTGCCAGCAGTTTCGCTAGCGGGACGTACGAGCAGTACTTC.

The chain is built from TRBV15 and TRBJ1-3, with a weak D call TRBD1 (6 bases). V lost 5 bases and J lost 2, with 16 bases in between. Looked up from germline, CDR1 is LNHNV and CDR2 is YYDKDF (reference sequence). The CDR3 contains 16 residues. The CDR3 DNA reads TGTGCCACCAGCCCCAAGGGGGGGGTCCCTGGAAACACCATATATTTT. This codes for CATSPKGGVPGNTIYF.

The gene calls are TRBV13 and TRBJ2-1; tentative D call: TRBD1 (6 bases). Germline values: CDR1 PRHDT, CDR2 FYEKMQ (reference sequence). The CDR3 has 16 amino acids. The V end was cut by 4 bases, the J end by 0 bases, with 13 bases between. The CDR3 bases are TGTGCCAGCAGCTCTGAGGGACATAGCTCCTACAATGAGCAGTTCTTC. This translates into CASSSEGHSSYNEQFF. Full variable domain (missing parts from reference TRBV13 and TRBJ2-1): AAGVIQSPRHLIKEKRETATLKCYPIPRHDTVYWYQQGPGQDPQFLISFYEKMQSDKGSIPDRFSAQQFSDYHSELNMSSLELGDSALYFCASSSEGHSSYNEQFFGPGTRLTVL.

The chain combines TRBV5-6 with TRBJ2-4; D possibly corresponds to TRBD2 (6 bases). The V gene's germline CDR1 is SGHDT and CDR2 YYEEEE. Between the trimmed V and J ends, which lost 5 bases and 0 bases, there was a span of 12 bases. CDR3 size: 15 residues. CDR3 region: CASRSGEVAKNIQYF. The CDR3 DNA reads as TGTGCCAGCAGGTCGGGGGAAGTAGCCAAAAACATTCAGTACTTC.

This clone was detected only once. This specimen includes other DNA sequences encoding the same CDR3. The chain employs TRBV9 and TRBJ1-3; D is undetermined. Trimming stripped 2 bases from V and 1 base from J, with 10 bases between. Germline V gives CDR1 SGDLS, CDR2 YYNGEE. There are 15 residues in the CDR3. The CDR3 region has the DNA TGTGCCAGCAGCGTGGAGGGAGGGTCTGGAAACACCATATATTTT. Its protein product is CASSVEGGSGNTIYF.

This clone was observed a handful of times. The chain links TRBV13 to TRBJ2-7, with a tentative D call TRBD2 (6 bases). The germline CDR1 and CDR2 sequences are PRHDT and FYEKMQ (reference sequence). V was trimmed by 5 bases and J by 0 bases, leaving 14 bases between them. The CDR3 is made up of 15 amino acids. In nucleotides, the CDR3 is TGTGCCAGCAGCGATCTAGGGAGGAACTCCTACGAGCAGTACTTC. Residues: CASSDLGRNSYEQYF.

The chain combines TRBV29-1 with TRBJ1-2; TRBD1 is a possible D gene (5 bases). The V gene lost 5 bases and the J gene lost 3 bases, with 16 bases spanning the gap. Looked up from germline, CDR1 is SQVTM and CDR2 is ANQGSEA. This CDR3 spans 14 amino acids. DNA for the CDR3: TGCAGCGTTTTCGAGGGGCAGGGCGACTATGGCTACACCTTC. Residues: CSVFEGQGDYGYTF.

This clone was seen a handful of times. Other DNA sequences from this sample encode an identical CDR3 as well. The rearrangement joins TRBV6-5 to TRBJ2-7; 7 positions agree with TRBD2. V dropped 5 bases and J dropped 0; count of bases not matched to a gene: 1. The CDR3 extends over 13 amino acids. CDR1 is MNHEY, CDR2 SVGAGI, per germline. The CDR3 DNA reads as TGTGCCAGCAGTCCGGGGGGCTCCTACGAGCAGTACTTC. Encoded protein: CASSPGGSYEQYF.

The V gene is TRBV14, the J gene TRBJ2-7; no reliable D call. V lost 4 bases and J lost 3, with 10 bases in between. Germline V lookup: CDR1 SGHDN, CDR2 FVKESK. This CDR3 contains 13 residues. CDR3 DNA: TGTGCCAGCAGCCCAAAGGACGGCTACGAGCAGTACTTC. This codes for CASSPKDGYEQYF.

The genes are TRBV28 and TRBJ1-2, with D unclear. The CDR3 contains 13 residues. Per the germline V gene, CDR1 is MDHEN and CDR2 is SYDVKM. V lost 3 bases and J lost 2, with 7 bases in between. CDR3 nucleotides: TGTGCCAGCAGTTTCACGGGAAACTATGGCTACACCTTC. It specifies CASSFTGNYGYTF.